A selection of T cell receptor beta chains follows, all from one sample in a study of blood T cell repertoires in COVID-19. Using immunoSEQ multiplex PCR, the repertoire was profiled, and TCRdb retains in-frame clones only, with some absent. The sample holds some 260,000 clones, around 88% seen once. Sequenced input: PBMCs or T cells enriched from blood (not recorded which). The receptors shown here come from a man in his forties or fifties who had recovered from COVID-19. CDR3s include the opening cysteine and the closing phenylalanine or tryptophan. The D gene is left open where the match is weak. Clone size appears in some rows only: once, few, many, or a class for an expanded clone.

D	V	size	length	J	DNA	CDR3
TRBD2	TRBV28	once	16	TRBJ2-1	TGTGCCAGCAGTTTATTTCTAGCGGACTCCTACAATGAGCAGTTCTTC	CASSLFLADSYNEQFF
-	TRBV18	-	12	TRBJ2-3	TGTGCCAGCTCACCTTACACAGATACGCAGTATTTT	CASSPYTDTQYF
-	TRBV9	-	15	TRBJ1-4	TGTGCCAGCAGCGCAGAGGGGGCAACTAATGAAAAACTGTTTTTT	CASSAEGATNEKLFF
-	TRBV3-1/TRBV3-2	-	15	TRBJ1-4	TGTGCCAGCAGCAGAACGGGTCAGTTTAATGAAAAACTGTTTTTT	CASSRTGQFNEKLFF
TRBD1	TRBV5-1	-	15	TRBJ2-7	TGCGCCAGCAGCTCCGTGGACAGGGCGGGGTACGAGCAGTACTTC	CASSSVDRAGYEQYF
-	TRBV6-1	-	15	TRBJ1-2	TGTGCCAGCAGTGAAGTCGGCAGGGTTAACTATGGCTACACCTTC	CASSEVGRVNYGYTF
-	TRBV28	-	16	TRBJ2-3	TGTGCCAGCAGTCCTATAATGTTGTCCCACACAGATACGCAGTATTTT	CASSPIMLSHTDTQYF
-	TRBV6-5	-	13	TRBJ2-5	TGTGCCAGCAGTTACATTATACAAGAGACCCAGTACTTC	CASSYIIQETQYF
TRBD1	TRBV4-3	-	15	TRBJ2-7	TGCGCCAGCAGCCAATCGAACGGACAGGGCTACGAGCAGTACTTC	CASSQSNGQGYEQYF
-	TRBV19	-	13	TRBJ2-3	TGTGCCAGTAGTATAAGACTATCAGATACGCAGTATTTT	CASSIRLSDTQYF
-	TRBV9	-	16	TRBJ2-4	TGTGCCAGCAGCCCATCCGACAGGAGACCCAAAAACATTCAGTACTTC	CASSPSDRRPKNIQYF
TRBD1	TRBV4-2	-	15	TRBJ1-1	TGTGCCAGCAGCCAAGAGAAACAGGGGGTCTCTGAAGCTTTCTTT	CASSQEKQGVSEAFF
TRBD1	TRBV4-3	-	15	TRBJ1-6	TGCGCCAGCAGCCAAGATGAGGACAGGGATTCACCCCTCCACTTT	CASSQDEDRDSPLHF